This T cell receptor beta chain was documented in a study of shared clonotypes between healthy human individuals. Trimming took off 6 bases at V and 5 bases at J, with 13 bases between the two ends. Per the germline V gene, CDR1 is MGHDK and CDR2 is SYGVNS. The CDR3 consists of 13 residues. Data came from immunoSEQ multiplex PCR; TCRdb stores just in-frame clones and leaves some out. Of nearly 1 million clones in the sample, about three quarters were seen once. This sequence joins TRBV25-1 and TRBJ1-2; no clear D. The clonotype originates from a man between 18 and 35 years old in good health. What was sequenced was memory CD4+ T cells sorted from blood. Subset denoted: CD45RA-negative fraction. CDR3 sequence (DNA): TGTGCCAGCAGAAGAGGGCTACGGTATGGCTACACCTTC. This translates into CASRRGLRYGYTF.